A single sample is the source of the 15 T cell receptor beta chains below, sequenced in a study of control samples from healthy donors and cancer patients (dated by TCRdb to about 2020). Libraries were built with the immunoSEQ multiplex PCR assay. In its TCRdb copy, this immuneACCESS table keeps in-frame sequences only and misses some clones. Where compared with another copy, unresolved V genes explain less than half of these, and the others have no known cause. A total of 45,000 to 60,000 clones appear in this sample, about nine tenths of them only once. The ten most abundant clones make up roughly an eighth of the sample. Sequenced: PBMCs. Receptors were obtained from a man in his sixties with head and neck cancer.

The table lists this clone with a few counts. The chain uses TRBV10-2 and TRBJ2-1, with 9 bases matching TRBD1. With V trimmed by 6 bases and J by 2 bases, 2 bases remained unmatched. Per germline, CDR1 WSHSY and CDR2 SAAADI. CDR3 size: 14 residues. The CDR3 coding sequence is TGCGCCAGCAGGGGGACAGGGCCCTACAATGAGCAGTTCTTC. Protein: CASRGTGPYNEQFF.

This chain uses TRBV6-5 with TRBJ1-1, with 8 bases that match TRBD1. The CDR3 spans 13 residues. Germline V gives CDR1 MNHEY, CDR2 SVGAGI. V lost 5 bases and J lost 11; bases outside the gene matches: 10. CDR3: CASSRDRQRQAFF. The CDR3 coding sequence is TGTGCCAGCAGTCGGGACAGGCAACGTCAGGCTTTCTTT.

This chain links TRBV24-1 with TRBJ2-3; D not resolved. Germline V gene sequence: CDR1 KGHDR, CDR2 SFDVKD. The germline V and J ends were trimmed by 4 bases and 5 bases, with 15 bases remaining between them. The CDR3 contains 15 residues. The DNA of the CDR3 is TGTGCCACCAGTGACTCCCCCCACCAAGGAGATACGCAGTATTTT. Translated, it gives CATSDSPHQGDTQYF.

In this sample, this clone turned up a few times. The chain is built from TRBV12-3 or TRBV12-4 and TRBJ2-5, with 8 bases that match TRBD2. V gave up 6 bases and J gave up 4 bases; unmatched junction bases: 4. The length of the CDR3 is 13 residues. CDR3 residues: CASSRREGETQYF. The CDR3 DNA follows: TGTGCCAGCAGCCGACGGGAGGGAGAGACCCAGTACTTC.

In this sample, this clone turned up once. The CDR3 spells CASSLVGTGANTEAFF. DNA for the CDR3: TGTGCCAGCAGCTTAGTCGGTACAGGAGCGAACACTGAAGCTTTCTTT. This chain uses TRBV7-2 with TRBJ1-1, with D tentatively TRBD1 (5 bases). In germline, CDR1 is SGHTA, CDR2 FQGNSA. The CDR3 runs to 16 residues. V was shortened by 1 base and J by 1 base, with 13 bases between the two germline ends.

The CDR3: CASSQNRGQGYTF. Written as DNA, the CDR3 is TGTGCCAGCAGCCAGAACAGGGGGCAAGGCTACACCTTC. This chain links TRBV14 with TRBJ1-2, with 9 bases aligning to TRBD1. CDR1 SGHDN and CDR2 FVKESK come from the germline V gene. V trimming: 3 bases; J trimming: 8 bases; junction bases outside the gene matches: 4. The CDR3 consists of 13 residues.

V and J are TRBV3-1 (or the pseudogene TRBV3-2) and TRBJ1-3; 7 bases map to TRBD1. Per germline, CDR1 LGHDT and CDR2 YNNKEL (reference sequence). V dropped 2 bases and J dropped 2; count of bases not matched to a gene: 6. The CDR3 covers 16 residues. The CDR3 coding sequence is TGTGCCAGCAGCCAAACAGGGGAAAGAACTGGAAACACCATATATTTT. It yields the protein CASSQTGERTGNTIYF.

This chain connects TRBV6-2 or TRBV6-3 to TRBJ2-1; 11 nucleotides match TRBD2. Germline trimming cut 6 bases from V and 3 bases from J; bases unmatched to any gene: 10. The CDR3 runs to 17 residues. Germline V gene data show CDR1 as MNHEY and CDR2 as SVGEGT. CDR3 nucleotide sequence: TGTGCCAGCAGCCCCCGAATAGCGGGAGGGTTCTACAATGAGCAGTTCTTC. It translates to CASSPRIAGGFYNEQFF.

The J gene is TRBJ1-1, the V gene TRBV15, with 9 nucleotides matching TRBD1. V gave up 4 bases and J gave up 2 bases; unmatched junction bases: 5. The CDR3 runs 15 residues. Germline assignment: CDR1 LNHNV and CDR2 YYDKDF (reference sequence). In DNA, the CDR3 is TGTGCCACCAGCAAAGACAGGGGGGTAAACACTGAAGCTTTCTTT. Translation gives CATSKDRGVNTEAFF.

CDR3 region: CAWSPADRGTDTQYF. CDR3 in DNA: TGTGCCTGGAGCCCTGCGGACAGGGGCACAGATACGCAGTATTTT. The chain is built from TRBV30 and TRBJ2-3; the match to TRBD1 covers 8 bases. CDR1 and CDR2 from the germline V gene are GTSNPN and SVGIG (reference sequence). J was trimmed by 1 base and V by 3 bases; bases with no gene match: 6. The CDR3 totals 15 residues.

This clone was recorded a few times. The same CDR3 also results from other DNA sequences found in this sample. The V gene is TRBV2, the J gene TRBJ2-5, with 7 bases that match TRBD1. Germline CDR1 reads SNHLY; CDR2 reads FYNNEI. Losses at the gene ends were 7 bases for V and 2 bases for J; bases not matched to a gene: 4. The CDR3 is made up of 13 amino acids. CDR3 sequence: CASMGQLQETQYF. In DNA, the CDR3 is TGTGCCAGCATGGGACAGTTGCAAGAGACCCAGTACTTC.

The chain recombines TRBV7-2 with TRBJ1-6; D might be TRBD1 (6 bases). The V gene's germline CDR1 is SGHTA and CDR2 FQGNSA. The V and J ends lost 1 base and 5 bases respectively, with 9 bases between them. The CDR3 is 15 amino acids. CDR3 region: CASSLGQVNNSPLHF. Here the CDR3 DNA reads TGTGCCAGCAGCTTAGGACAGGTGAATAATTCACCCCTCCACTTT. Full variable domain (missing parts from reference TRBV7-2 and TRBJ1-6): GAGVSQSPSNKVTEKGKDVELRCDPISGHTALYWYRQSLGQGLEFLIYFQGNSAPDKSGLPSDRFSAERTGGSVSTLTIQRTQQEDSAVYLCASSLGQVNNSPLHFGNGTRLTVT.

In its sample, this clone was seen a few times. Other nucleotide sequences from this sample produce the same CDR3. This rearrangement joins TRBV2 to TRBJ2-7, with D possibly being TRBD1 or TRBD2 (5 bases each). CDR3 length: 13 amino acids. The germline V gene encodes CDR1 SNHLY and CDR2 FYNNEI. Trimming removed 5 bases from V and 0 bases from J, with 8 bases in between. CDR3 in amino acids: CASSRDLSYEQYF. CDR3 nucleotide sequence: TGTGCCAGCAGTAGGGACCTCTCCTACGAGCAGTACTTC. The variable domain in full, completed from reference TRBV2 and TRBJ2-7, reads EPEVTQTPSHQVTQMGQEVILRCVPISNHLYFYWYRQILGQKVEFLVSFYNNEISEKSEIFDDQFSVERPDGSNFTLKIRSTKLEDSAMYFCASSRDLSYEQYFGPGTRLTVT.

This clone appeared a single time. The rearrangement links TRBV7-2 to TRBJ2-7; 10 nucleotides align to TRBD2. The junction had 11 bases not matched to a gene; V was cut back by 3 bases and J by 6 bases. There are 16 residues in the CDR3. Germline V gene data show CDR1 as SGHTA and CDR2 as FQGNSA. Here the CDR3 reads CASSFFQTSGTGEQYF. The DNA for the CDR3 is TGTGCCAGCAGCTTTTTCCAAACTAGCGGGACGGGCGAGCAGTACTTC.

The V call is TRBV6-5, the J call TRBJ1-1, with D possibly matching TRBD1 (5 bases). Trimming shortened V by 4 bases and J by 3 bases, and 12 bases separated the two germline ends. The length of the CDR3 is 14 residues. Germline V gene sequence: CDR1 MNHEY, CDR2 SVGAGI. CDR3 loop: CASSWGRRHTEAFF. CDR3 bases: TGTGCCAGCAGTTGGGGGAGGCGACACACTGAAGCTTTCTTT.